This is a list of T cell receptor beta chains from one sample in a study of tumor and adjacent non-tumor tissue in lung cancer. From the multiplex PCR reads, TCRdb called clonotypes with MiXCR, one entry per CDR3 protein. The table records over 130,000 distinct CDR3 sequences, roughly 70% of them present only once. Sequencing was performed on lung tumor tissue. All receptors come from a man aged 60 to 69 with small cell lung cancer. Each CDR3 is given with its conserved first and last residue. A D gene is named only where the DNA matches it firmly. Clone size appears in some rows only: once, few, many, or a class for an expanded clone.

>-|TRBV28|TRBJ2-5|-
CASRDSGKETQYF
TGTGCCAGCAGAGACTCGGGAAAAGAGACCCAGTACTTC
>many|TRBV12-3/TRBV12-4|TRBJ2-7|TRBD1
CASSSLGQGYEQYF
TGTGCCAGCAGTTCCTTGGGACAGGGATACGAGCAGTACTTC
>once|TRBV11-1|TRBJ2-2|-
CASSLGGYEGTWELFF
TGTGCCAGCAGCTTAGGAGGGTACGAGGGGACCTGGGAGCTGTTTTTT
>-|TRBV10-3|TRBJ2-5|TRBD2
CAIGRGEIQYF
TGTGCCATCGGGAGGGGAGAGATCCAGTACTTC
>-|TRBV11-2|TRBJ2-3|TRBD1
CVSSFRGRSTDTRYF
TGTGTCAGCAGCTTCAGGGGGCGTAGCACAGATACGCGGTATTTT
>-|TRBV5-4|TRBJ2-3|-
CASSLSRQPYTRYF
TGTGCCAGTAGCTTGTCCCGCCAACCGTATACGCGATATTTT
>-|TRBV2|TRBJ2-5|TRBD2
CASSRLAGDQETQYF
TGTGCCAGCAGTCGACTAGCGGGAGATCAAGAGACCCAGTACTTC
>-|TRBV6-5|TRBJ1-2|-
CASSYLSAETPSGYTF
TGTGCCAGCAGTTACTTGAGTGCAGAGACGCCGAGTGGCTACACCTTC
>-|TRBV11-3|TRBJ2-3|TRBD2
CASRPSYGLAGGDTRYF
TGTGCCAGCAGGCCGAGTTACGGACTAGCGGGAGGAGATACGCGGTATTTT
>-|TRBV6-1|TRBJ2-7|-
CASSEQQSYEQYF
TGTGCCAGCAGTGAACAACAGAGCTACGAGCAGTACTTC
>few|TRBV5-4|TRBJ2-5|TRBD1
CAGSLDRGRETQYF
TGTGCCGGCAGTTTGGACAGGGGGCGTGAGACCCAGTACTTC
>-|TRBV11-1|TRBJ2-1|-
CASSLSERAENAQFF
TGTGCCAGCAGCTTAAGCGAGAGGGCGGAGAATGCGCAGTTCTTC
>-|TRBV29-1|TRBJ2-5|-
CSVEVARISETQYF
TGCAGCGTTGAAGTGGCTAGGATTAGCGAGACCCAGTACTTC
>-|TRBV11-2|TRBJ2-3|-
CANSILGGAGDTQYF
TGTGCCAACAGCATCTTGGGTGGAGCGGGAGATACGCAGTATTTT
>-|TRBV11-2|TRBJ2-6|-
CASSSKHGSVLTF
TGTGCCAGCAGCTCAAAGCATGGTTCCGTCCTGACTTTC
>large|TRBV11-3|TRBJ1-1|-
CASSFSLNTEAFF
TGTGCCAGCAGCTTTTCACTGAACACTGAAGCTTTCTTT
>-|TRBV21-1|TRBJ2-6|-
CASSPSPLLLSGANVLIF
TGTGCCAGCAGCCCCTCGCCCCTCCTCCTCTCTGGGGCTAACGTCCTGATTTTC
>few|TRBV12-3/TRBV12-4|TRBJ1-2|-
CASSPGVLYGYTF
TGTGCCAGCAGTCCAGGGGTCTTGTATGGCTACACCTTC
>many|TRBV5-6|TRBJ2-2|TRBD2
CASRVLAGGHTGELFF
TGTGCCAGCAGGGTTTTAGCGGGAGGCCACACCGGGGAGCTGTTTTTT
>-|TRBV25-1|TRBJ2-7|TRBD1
CASSGGQGGYEQYF
TGTGCCAGCAGTGGCGGACAGGGGGGCTACGAGCAGTACTTC
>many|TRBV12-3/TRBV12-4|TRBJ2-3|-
CASSRTDTQYF
TGTGCCAGCAGTCGCACAGATACGCAGTATTTT
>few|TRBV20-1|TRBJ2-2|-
CSASFEGNTGELFF
TGCAGTGCTAGCTTTGAGGGGAACACCGGGGAGCTGTTTTTT
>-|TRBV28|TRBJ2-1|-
CASSFLGLRDSDEQFF
TGTGCCAGCAGTTTTCTGGGTCTGCGTGATTCGGATGAGCAGTTCTTC
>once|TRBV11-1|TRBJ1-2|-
CVSSQDNLYGYTF
TGTGTCAGCAGCCAGGACAACCTCTATGGCTACACCTTC
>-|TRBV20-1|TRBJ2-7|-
CSTTIAYEQYF
TGCAGTACCACGATAGCCTACGAGCAGTACTTC
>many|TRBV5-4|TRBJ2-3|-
CASRYGTSTDTQYF
TGTGCCAGCCGCTACGGCACTAGCACAGATACGCAGTATTTT
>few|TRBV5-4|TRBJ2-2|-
CASSLDLTNTGELFF
TGTGCCAGCAGCTTGGATCTTACGAACACCGGGGAGCTGTTTTTT
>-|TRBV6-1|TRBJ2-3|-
CANSEEWDTDAQYF
TGTGCCAACAGTGAAGAATGGGACACAGATGCGCAGTATTTT
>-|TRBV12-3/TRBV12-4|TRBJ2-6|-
CASLLGGRGANVLTF
TGTGCCAGCCTACTTGGGGGCCGAGGGGCCAACGTCCTGACTTTC
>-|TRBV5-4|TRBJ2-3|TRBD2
CASSSPLAGSTDTQYF
TGTGCCAGCAGTTCCCCACTAGCGGGTAGCACAGATACGCAGTATTTT
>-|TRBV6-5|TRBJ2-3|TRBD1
CTSSRDRAKNTQYF
TGTACCAGCAGTCGCGACAGGGCCAAGAATACGCAGTATTTT
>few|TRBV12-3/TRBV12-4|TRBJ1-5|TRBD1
CASSLAGGSNQPQHF
TGTGCCAGCAGCCTCGCAGGGGGAAGCAATCAGCCCCAGCATTTT
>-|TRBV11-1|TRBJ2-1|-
CTSSLVQVNKEQFF
TGTACCAGCAGCTTAGTGCAAGTCAATAAGGAGCAGTTCTTC
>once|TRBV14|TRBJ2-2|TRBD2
CASSQFRLAGDTGEPFF
TGTGCCAGCAGCCAGTTTCGACTAGCGGGAGACACCGGGGAGCCGTTTTTT
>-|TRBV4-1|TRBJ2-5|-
CASSQGRGLIETQYF
TGTGCCAGCAGCCAGGGCCGGGGGCTAATTGAGACCCAGTACTTC
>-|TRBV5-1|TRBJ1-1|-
CASSLARGMNTEAFF
TGCGCCAGCAGCTTGGCACGGGGGATGAACACTGAAGCTTTCTTT
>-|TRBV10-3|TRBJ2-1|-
CAISDPGSHNEQFF
TGTGCCATCAGTGACCCGGGATCACACAATGAGCAGTTTTTC